The next 24 T cell receptor beta chains were all read from a single sample in a study of blood T cell repertoires in COVID-19 (TCRdb year 2020). Library construction relied on the immunoSEQ multiplex PCR assay. What TCRdb holds here is the immuneACCESS table cut down to in-frame rearrangements. Part of the clones is not present; checked against another copy, under half of the missing clones reflect an unresolved V gene, and the others are unexplained. This sample gives approximately 300,000 clones in total; approximately 82% of them show up just once. The ten largest clonotypes hold about 1.2% of the sample. The sequencing input was peripheral blood. The source is a woman between 50 and 59 years old with acute or convalescent COVID-19.

This chain uses TRBV30 with TRBJ1-1, with D possibly matching TRBD1 (6 bases). The CDR3 is made up of 13 amino acids. V lost 4 bases and J lost 1, with 10 bases in between. Germline CDR1 is GTSNPN and CDR2 is SVGIG (reference sequence). CDR3 sequence (DNA): TGTGCCTGGAACCCGGGACAGAACACTGAAGCTTTCTTT. Amino acids: CAWNPGQNTEAFF.

This clone was seen a single time. J is TRBJ2-5 and V is TRBV5-6; 7 nucleotides align to TRBD1. The germline V gene has CDR1 SGHDT and CDR2 YYEEEE. V dropped 4 bases and J dropped 2; count of bases not matched to a gene: 11. The CDR3 consists of 16 residues. CDR3 protein: CASSLSPGTAQETQYF. As DNA, the CDR3 is TGTGCCAGCAGCCTATCTCCCGGGACAGCACAAGAGACCCAGTACTTC.

V is TRBV5-6 and J is TRBJ2-5; D is possibly TRBD2 (6 bases). The germline V gene encodes CDR1 SGHDT and CDR2 YYEEEE. Trimming cost V 2 bases and J 7 bases, with 9 bases left between them. The CDR3 spans 12 residues. The CDR3 DNA follows: TGTGCCAGCAGCTTACAGGAGGGGACCCAGTACTTC. Its protein is CASSLQEGTQYF.

The genes are TRBV2 and TRBJ1-5; a possible D gene is TRBD1 (5 bases). This CDR3 has 15 residues. The V gene lost 5 bases and the J gene lost 0 bases, with 11 bases spanning the gap. In germline, CDR1 is SNHLY, CDR2 FYNNEI. The CDR3 region has the DNA TGTGCCAGCAGTATGGACAACCCTAGCAATCAGCCCCAGCATTTT. Encoded protein: CASSMDNPSNQPQHF.

The chain is built from TRBV7-2 and TRBJ2-3; possibly TRBD1 for D (6 bases). Trimming took off 5 bases at V and 4 bases at J, with 13 bases between the two ends. The CDR3 covers 14 residues. Germline V gene sequence: CDR1 SGHTA, CDR2 FQGNSA. The CDR3 sequence: CASSIQGPPDTQYF. CDR3 coding DNA: TGTGCCAGCAGCATACAGGGACCCCCAGATACGCAGTATTTT.

This sequence joins TRBV25-1 and TRBJ1-3; 7 bases agree with TRBD1. Germline loops: CDR1 MGHDK, CDR2 SYGVNS. V was pared by 3 bases and J by 4 bases, with 6 bases of the junction left unmatched. The length of the CDR3 is 15 residues. CDR3 DNA: TGTGCCAGCAGTGATGCAGGGACAGCGGGAAACACCATATATTTT. Protein sequence: CASSDAGTAGNTIYF.

The chain combines TRBV5-1 with TRBJ1-3, with TRBD1 as a possible D gene (5 bases). CDR3 size: 15 residues. CDR1 is SGHRS and CDR2 is YFSETQ in the germline V gene. The ends were cut back, 3 bases at V and 2 bases at J, with 12 bases in the middle. The CDR3 protein is CASSSSTGAGNTIYF. DNA for the CDR3: TGCGCCAGCAGCTCCTCTACGGGGGCTGGAAACACCATATATTTT.

The chain joins TRBV29-1 to TRBJ2-5; 7 nucleotides agree with TRBD1. V shed 2 bases and J 2 bases; nucleotides not matched to a gene: 2. The CDR3 consists of 13 residues. The germline V gene has CDR1 SQVTM and CDR2 ANQGSEA. CDR3 residues: CSVERQGQETQYF. CDR3 nucleotide sequence: TGCAGCGTTGAACGACAGGGTCAAGAGACCCAGTACTTC.

This chain uses TRBV9 with TRBJ2-2; 8 bases agree with TRBD1. The germline V gene encodes CDR1 SGDLS and CDR2 YYNGEE. This CDR3 is 16 amino acids long. Trimming removed 0 bases from V and 5 bases from J; junction bases left unmatched: 6. CDR3 bases: TGTGCCAGCAGCGTAGCGTCAGGGGGCTTAACCGGGGAGCTGTTTTTT. Amino acids: CASSVASGGLTGELFF.

J is TRBJ2-3 and V is TRBV19; TRBD2 matches at 15 bases. CDR1 and CDR2 (germline): LNHDA, SQIVND (reference sequence). V lost 7 bases, J lost 5 bases, and 10 bases stayed unmatched. The CDR3 length is 17 residues. The CDR3 DNA is TGTGCCAGTAAGAGCCCGGGACTAGCGGGAGGAAGAGATACGCAGTATTTT. Amino acid sequence: CASKSPGLAGGRDTQYF.

This clone was observed a handful of times. This chain joins TRBV2 and TRBJ1-1; D is uncertain. This CDR3 contains 14 residues. CDR1 is SNHLY and CDR2 is FYNNEI in the germline V gene. V gave up 3 bases and J gave up 3 bases, with 11 bases separating them. DNA of the CDR3: TGTGCCAGCAGTGAGCGTACGCCGTACACTGAAGCTTTCTTT. Amino acids: CASSERTPYTEAFF.

The sample holds a few counts of this clone. The gene calls are TRBV19 and TRBJ1-5; D is possibly TRBD1 (6 bases). The germline V gene has CDR1 LNHDA and CDR2 SQIVND (reference sequence). Trimming shortened V by 4 bases and J by 7 bases, and 14 bases separated the two germline ends. The CDR3 sequence is 14 residues long. Here the CDR3 reads CASSTPGVRQPQHF. The CDR3 DNA reads TGTGCCAGTAGTACGCCAGGGGTACGACAGCCCCAGCATTTT.

CDR3 nucleotides: TGTGCCAGCAGCCTGGAGGATAGCACCTCCTCCTACAATGAGCAGTTCTTC. Translated: CASSLEDSTSSYNEQFF. This chain links TRBV7-3 with TRBJ2-1; TRBD2 is a possible D gene (5 bases). There are 17 residues in the CDR3. The germline gives CDR1 SGHTA, CDR2 FQGTGA. V dropped 5 bases and J dropped 0 bases, with 17 bases sitting between them.

The V call is TRBV4-2, the J call TRBJ2-5; D is ambiguous. Trimming cost V 0 bases and J 5 bases, with 7 bases left between them. CDR1 LGHNA and CDR2 YNFKEQ come from the germline V gene. This CDR3 region has 13 residues. The CDR3 nucleotides are TGTGCCAGCAGCCAAGAGGAGAGGGAGACCCAGTACTTC. It specifies CASSQEERETQYF.

The gene calls are TRBV21-1 and TRBJ1-3. TRBV21-1 has pseudogene status. CDR3 length: 16 amino acids. The CDR3 here is CASSKAGDIQANTIYF. CDR3 DNA: TGTGCCAGCAGCAAAGCGGGAGACATCCAAGCTAACACCATATATTTT.

The gene calls are TRBV24-1 and TRBJ2-3; D perhaps matches TRBD2 (6 bases). CDR3 size: 15 residues. CDR1 KGHDR and CDR2 SFDVKD come from the germline V gene. V shed 9 bases and J shed 3 bases, with 18 bases lying between them. This CDR3 reads CATGTGTPITDTQYF. Written as DNA, the CDR3 is TGTGCCACCGGGACCGGGACTCCAATAACAGATACGCAGTATTTT.

The V and J genes are TRBV7-2 and TRBJ2-7, with D possibly matching TRBD2 (5 bases). The CDR3 is 13 amino acids. Trimming left V 3 bases short and J 3 bases short, with 9 bases between. Germline CDR1 is SGHTA and CDR2 is FQGNSA. The CDR3 sequence: CASSFRRNYEQYF. For the CDR3, the DNA is TGTGCCAGCAGCTTCAGGAGGAACTACGAGCAGTACTTC.

The chain links TRBV4-1 to TRBJ1-1; tentatively, D is TRBD1 (6 bases). V was shortened by 10 bases and J by 1 base, with 10 bases between the two germline ends. The CDR3 covers 12 residues. In germline, CDR1 is MGHRA, CDR2 YSYEKL. As DNA, the CDR3 is TGCGCCACCGGACAGAGGAACACTGAAGCTTTCTTT. The encoded protein is CATGQRNTEAFF.

J is TRBJ2-7 and V is TRBV14, with 10 bases matching TRBD2. The CDR3 has 13 residues. The germline gives CDR1 SGHDN, CDR2 FVKESK. J gave up 9 bases and V 2 bases, and 4 bases lay outside the gene matches. This CDR3 reads CASSQLRLAGQYF. The DNA of the CDR3 is TGTGCCAGCAGCCAACTTCGACTAGCGGGGCAGTACTTC.

The chain employs TRBV7-9 and TRBJ2-3; TRBD1 might be the D (5 bases). The ends were cut back, 7 bases at V and 0 bases at J, with 11 bases in the middle. Per germline, CDR1 SEHNR and CDR2 FQNEAQ (reference sequence). The CDR3 is made up of 14 amino acids. DNA of the CDR3: TGTGCCAGCACCCCAGGGTTTAGCACAGATACGCAGTATTTT. Its protein product is CASTPGFSTDTQYF.

The chain couples TRBV7-2 to TRBJ1-2; 7 bases are shared with TRBD1. Germline V lookup: CDR1 SGHTA, CDR2 FQGNSA. CDR3 length equals 14 residues. Trimming took 1 base from V and 4 from J; bases not matched to a gene: 3. Here the CDR3 DNA reads TGTGCCAGCAGCTTAGGAGGGGGCACCTATGGCTACACCTTC. Translating it yields CASSLGGGTYGYTF.

The chain is built from TRBV19 and TRBJ1-2; 9 bases agree with TRBD1. Trimming at V came to 8 bases and at J to 7 bases, leaving 8 bases not matched to a gene. CDR1 LNHDA and CDR2 SQIVND come from the germline V gene (reference sequence). The CDR3 runs to 13 residues. The CDR3 protein is CASSPGQGLGYTF. The DNA of the CDR3 is TGTGCCAGTTCCCCGGGACAGGGCCTTGGCTACACCTTC.

This chain uses TRBV27 with TRBJ2-3; TRBD2 is a possible D gene (5 bases). V gave up 4 bases and J gave up 0 bases, with 11 bases separating them. Germline V gives CDR1 MNHEY, CDR2 SMNVEV (reference sequence). The CDR3 has 15 residues. The CDR3 region is CASSSEDPSTDTQYF. CDR3 coding DNA: TGTGCCAGCAGTTCGGAGGACCCTAGCACAGATACGCAGTATTTT.

This rearrangement joins TRBV14 to TRBJ2-1, with D hard to call. CDR3 length equals 13 residues. Germline loops: CDR1 SGHDN, CDR2 FVKESK. Trimming left V 1 base short and J 9 bases short, with 10 bases between. The chain's CDR3 is CASSQGFLREQFF. The CDR3 nucleotides read TGTGCCAGCAGCCAAGGATTTTTGCGTGAGCAGTTCTTC.